A single sample gave rise to the 26 T cell receptor beta chains below, sequenced in a study of T-cell memory formation after mild COVID-19. TCRdb reprocessed the 5' RACE reads with MiXCR, giving one entry per CDR3 protein. The data show 500,000 to 550,000 distinct CDR3 sequences, just over 20% seen once. The sample was PBMCs or a T cell subset sorted from them (not recorded which). These TCRs come from an adult woman who had mild COVID-19 (a few samples of this study predate the infection). Cell type and time point are not known.

As DNA, the CDR3 is TGTGCCAGCAGCCTTGTACGGGGGGAGCCCCAGCATTTT. Protein sequence: CASSLVRGEPQHF. The rearrangement joins TRBV7-3 to TRBJ1-5; D may be TRBD1 (5 bases). CDR1 is SGHTA and CDR2 is FQGTGA in the germline V gene. Trimming cost V 5 bases and J 8 bases, with 13 bases left between them. CDR3 size: 13 residues.

This clonotype came up a few times. This rearrangement joins TRBV7-6 to TRBJ2-7; no firm D call. The CDR3 has 15 amino acids. V was clipped by 4 bases and J by 2 bases, with 15 bases between them. Germline-derived CDR1 and CDR2 are SGHVS and FNYEAQ. This chain's CDR3 is CASSSSVADTYEQYF. CDR3 in DNA: TGTGCCAGCAGCTCTTCGGTAGCCGACACCTACGAGCAGTACTTC.

The chain uses TRBV23-1 and TRBJ2-5; possibly TRBD1 for D (6 bases). TRBV23-1 is flagged as an ORF with uncertain function. V was cut by 2 bases and J by 3 bases, with 28 bases left in between. This CDR3 is built from 20 residues. The CDR3 loop reads CASSQRAVWVGGDSKETQYF. The CDR3 coding sequence is TGCGCCAGCAGTCAACGGGCGGTGTGGGTAGGGGGAGATTCCAAAGAGACCCAGTACTTC.

The chain employs TRBV5-1 and TRBJ2-7, with 9 nucleotides matching TRBD2. The CDR3 consists of 16 residues. Per the germline V gene, CDR1 is SGHRS and CDR2 is YFSETQ. The V and J ends lost 0 bases and 0 bases, in that order; junction bases with no gene match: 4. CDR3 loop: CASSLGGGGDSYEQYF. The CDR3, as DNA: TGCGCCAGCAGCTTGGGCGGCGGGGGGGACTCCTACGAGCAGTACTTC.

This chain uses TRBV18 with TRBJ2-6, with a tentative D call TRBD1 (6 bases). This CDR3 has 16 amino acids. Trimming stripped 6 bases from V and 1 base from J, with 13 bases between. Germline V gene sequence: CDR1 KGHSH, CDR2 LQKENI. The CDR3 DNA reads as TGTGCCAGCTCCCACCCTGGGACATCTGGGGCCAACGTCCTGACTTTC. Its protein is CASSHPGTSGANVLTF.

V and J are TRBV7-2 and TRBJ2-7; 9 bases line up with TRBD1. The germline V gene encodes CDR1 SGHTA and CDR2 FQGNSA. Trimming removed 4 bases from V and 6 bases from J; junction bases left unmatched: 13. CDR3 length: 16 residues. CDR3 in amino acids: CASSSNTGTGSFEQYF. Written as DNA, the CDR3 is TGTGCCAGCAGCTCTAATACCGGGACAGGGTCTTTCGAGCAGTACTTC.

The chain combines TRBV19 with TRBJ2-1, with TRBD2 identical over 7 bases. CDR3 size: 15 residues. V shed 7 bases and J 1 base; nucleotides not matched to a gene: 7. Germline loops: CDR1 LNHDA, CDR2 SQIVND (reference sequence). CDR3 amino acids: CASTDRRGSYNEQFF. The CDR3 DNA reads as TGTGCCAGTACCGATAGGCGGGGGTCCTACAATGAGCAGTTCTTC.

This clonotype appeared a few times. The chain combines TRBV4-1 with TRBJ2-6; no firm D call. The V and J ends lost 2 bases and 1 base respectively, with 12 bases between them. The CDR3 runs 17 residues. Looked up from germline, CDR1 is MGHRA and CDR2 is YSYEKL. The CDR3 loop is CASSQISRVSGANVLTF. The CDR3 DNA reads as TGCGCCAGCAGCCAAATATCTAGGGTTTCTGGGGCCAACGTCCTGACTTTC.

The gene calls are TRBV12-3 or TRBV12-4 and TRBJ2-1, with 9 positions matching TRBD2. The V gene end was trimmed by 3 bases and the J gene end by 6 bases; junction bases not matched to a gene: 9. The CDR3 sequence is 16 residues long. The CDR3 loop is CASSLRREGIGNEQFF. Here the CDR3 DNA reads TGTGCCAGCAGTTTGAGGCGGGAGGGCATAGGCAATGAGCAGTTCTTC.

This clonotype was picked up a small number of times. The rearrangement uses TRBV18 and TRBJ2-5; D not certain. V lost 4 bases and J lost 2, with 11 bases in between. Germline assignment: CDR1 KGHSH and CDR2 LQKENI. The CDR3 has 14 amino acids. CDR3 coding DNA: TGTGCCAGCTCACTAAGCGCAGTACAAGAGACCCAGTACTTC. It encodes CASSLSAVQETQYF. Looking up the rest from reference TRBV18 and TRBJ2-5 gives the full variable domain: NAGVMQNPRHLVRRRGQEARLRCSPMKGHSHVYWYRQLPEEGLKFMVYLQKENIIDESGMPKERFSAEFPKEGPSILRIQQVVRGDSAAYFCASSLSAVQETQYFGPGTRLLVL.

This sequence joins TRBV18 and TRBJ2-3; the D is unclear. Trimming shortened V by 6 bases and J by 2 bases, and 9 bases separated the two germline ends. The CDR3 is 13 residues long. CDR1 and CDR2 (germline): KGHSH, LQKENI. This CDR3 reads CASSHPPTDTQYF. The CDR3 nucleotides read TGTGCCAGCTCGCATCCCCCCACAGATACGCAGTATTTT.

This chain uses TRBV29-1 with TRBJ2-3; D unclear. The germline gives CDR1 SQVTM, CDR2 ANQGSEA. This CDR3 contains 13 residues. Trimming removed 6 bases from V and 4 bases from J, with 14 bases in between. The CDR3 coding sequence is TGCAGCGTAGCAGTATCCCCCGCAGATACGCAGTATTTT. Translating it yields CSVAVSPADTQYF.

This clonotype was detected only a few times. The chain has TRBV5-1 and TRBJ2-1; D is unresolved. In germline, CDR1 is SGHRS, CDR2 YFSETQ. V lost 4 bases and J lost 3, with 5 bases in between. The CDR3 has 12 residues. This CDR3 reads CASSAGYNEQFF. CDR3 DNA sequence: TGCGCCAGCAGCGCAGGCTACAATGAGCAGTTCTTC.

This clonotype has just a few counts. The genes are TRBV6-6 and TRBJ2-3; no clear D. With 6 bases removed from V and 10 bases from J, the gap between germline ends came to 29 bases. The CDR3 is 17 residues long. CDR1 is MNHNY, CDR2 SVGAGI, per germline (reference sequence). The DNA of the CDR3 is TGTGCCAGCAGCCTCTCTTCAACATTGTCGGTTGATTATGCGCAGTATTTT. Protein sequence: CASSLSSTLSVDYAQYF.

The chain couples TRBV19 to TRBJ2-1; D remains ambiguous. The CDR3 runs 13 residues. Trimming stripped 7 bases from V and 2 bases from J, with 9 bases between. Germline CDR1 LNHDA, CDR2 SQIVND (reference sequence). The DNA of the CDR3 is TGTGCCAGTACCCCAGGAGCCTACAATGAGCAGTTCTTC. Translating it yields CASTPGAYNEQFF.

The CDR3 coding sequence is TGTGCCAGCAGCTTCCGGGGGGGCCTCACAGATACGCAGTATTTT. As protein: CASSFRGGLTDTQYF. V gene TRBV11-2 combines with J gene TRBJ2-3; 8 bases line up with TRBD2. The CDR3 has 15 residues. Trimming cost V 3 bases and J 2 bases; bases outside gene matches: 4. Germline V CDR1 and CDR2: SGHAT, FQNNGV.

The chain combines TRBV13 with TRBJ2-3; a possible D gene is TRBD1 (6 bases). In germline, CDR1 is PRHDT, CDR2 FYEKMQ (reference sequence). V lost 5 bases to trimming and J lost 0 bases, with 15 bases between them. The CDR3 totals 16 residues. The CDR3 DNA is TGTGCCAGCAGCCCGTTAGGGGGAGAGAGCACAGATACGCAGTATTTT. It is translated as CASSPLGGESTDTQYF.

The V call is TRBV5-1, the J call TRBJ1-2; possible D gene TRBD1, 5 bases. Germline lookup yields CDR1 SGHRS and CDR2 YFSETQ. The CDR3 contains 14 residues. V lost 1 base, J lost 6 bases, and 13 bases lay in between. The CDR3 loop is CASSLRTGGHGYTF. In DNA, the CDR3 is TGCGCCAGCAGCTTGAGGACCGGGGGACATGGCTACACCTTC.

The chain employs TRBV24-1 and TRBJ2-3; D is unclear. The V and J ends lost 5 bases and 0 bases respectively, with 8 bases between them. The V gene's germline CDR1 is KGHDR and CDR2 SFDVKD. This CDR3 is 14 amino acids long. CDR3: CATSGRASTDTQYF. The CDR3 nucleotides are TGTGCCACCAGTGGACGGGCTAGCACAGATACGCAGTATTTT.

There are a few counts of this clonotype. V is TRBV11-3 and J is TRBJ2-5; D remains ambiguous. The germline CDR1 and CDR2 sequences are SGHNT and YENEEA. This CDR3 has 15 residues. Between the trimmed V and J ends, which lost 1 base and 5 bases, there was a span of 14 bases. Written as DNA, the CDR3 is TGTGCCAGCAGCTTAGTGGCTCGGGTGAGGGAGACCCAGTACTTC. This gives the protein CASSLVARVRETQYF.

This clonotype turned up a few times. The J gene is TRBJ2-1, the V gene TRBV30, with 10 bases that match TRBD2. V was clipped by 3 bases and J by 6 bases; unmatched bases: 8. The germline V gene encodes CDR1 GTSNPN and CDR2 SVGIG (reference sequence). This CDR3 region has 15 residues. The CDR3 sequence: CAWSRPGLAANEQFF. CDR3 sequence (DNA): TGTGCCTGGAGCCGCCCAGGACTAGCGGCCAATGAGCAGTTCTTC.

V usage is TRBV7-2 and J usage is TRBJ2-7, with 11 bases identical to TRBD2. Per the germline V gene, CDR1 is SGHTA and CDR2 is FQGNSA. V was clipped by 1 base and J by 5 bases; unmatched bases: 13. There are 18 residues in the CDR3. The CDR3 DNA follows: TGTGCCAGCAGCTTAGAACTAGCGGGAGTGTTAACCCCCCACGAGCAGTACTTC. Its translation is CASSLELAGVLTPHEQYF.

This clonotype was counted only a few times. V is TRBV5-1 and J is TRBJ2-7; 8 bases map to TRBD2. CDR1 and CDR2 from the germline V gene are SGHRS and YFSETQ. The V segment lost 7 bases and the J segment 2 bases; nucleotides outside the gene matches: 5. This CDR3 has 13 residues. The CDR3 region is CASSVGGAYEQYF. CDR3 in DNA: TGCGCCAGCTCCGTCGGGGGGGCCTACGAGCAGTACTTC.

In this sample, this clonotype turned up a few times. The rearrangement joins TRBV24-1 to TRBJ2-1; TRBD1 is a possible D gene (6 bases). CDR1 and CDR2 (germline): KGHDR, SFDVKD. Trimming stripped 5 bases from V and 3 bases from J, with 13 bases between. There are 15 residues in the CDR3. The CDR3: CATSAVQGSYNEQFF. Here the CDR3 DNA reads TGTGCCACCAGTGCGGTACAGGGAAGCTACAATGAGCAGTTCTTC.

J is TRBJ2-7 and V is TRBV4-3; 10 bases are shared with TRBD2. Germline V gives CDR1 LGHNA, CDR2 YSLEER. CDR3 length: 16 amino acids. The trim removed 4 bases at V and 2 bases at J, leaving 8 bases unmatched. The DNA of the CDR3 is TGCGCCAGCAGCCCGACGGGACTAGCGTCAGCCTACGAGCAGTACTTC. This gives the protein CASSPTGLASAYEQYF.

The chain is built from TRBV10-3 and TRBJ1-1, with TRBD1 matching 9 bases. Germline CDR1 is ENHRY and CDR2 is SYGVKD. There are 16 residues in the CDR3. The J segment lost 5 bases and the V segment lost 2 bases, leaving 9 bases of the junction unmatched. CDR3 sequence: CAISETGDRGFTEAFF. The CDR3, as DNA: TGTGCCATCAGTGAGACCGGAGACAGGGGGTTTACTGAAGCTTTCTTT.